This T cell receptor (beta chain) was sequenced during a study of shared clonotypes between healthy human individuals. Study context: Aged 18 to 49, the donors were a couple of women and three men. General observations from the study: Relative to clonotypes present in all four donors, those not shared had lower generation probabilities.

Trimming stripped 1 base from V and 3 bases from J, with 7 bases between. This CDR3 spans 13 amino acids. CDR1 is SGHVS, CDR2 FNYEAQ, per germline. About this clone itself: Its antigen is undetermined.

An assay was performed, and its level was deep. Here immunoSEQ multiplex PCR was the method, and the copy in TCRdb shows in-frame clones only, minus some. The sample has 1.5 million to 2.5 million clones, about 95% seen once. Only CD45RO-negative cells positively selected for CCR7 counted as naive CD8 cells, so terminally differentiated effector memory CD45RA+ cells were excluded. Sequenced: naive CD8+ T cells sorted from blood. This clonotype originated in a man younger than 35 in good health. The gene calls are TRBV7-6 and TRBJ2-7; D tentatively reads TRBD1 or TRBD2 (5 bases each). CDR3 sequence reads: CASSLGGNYEQYF. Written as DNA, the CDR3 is TGTGCCAGCAGCTTAGGGGGGAACTACGAGCAGTACTTC.